The 12 T cell receptor beta chains reported below all come from one sample, sequenced in a study of cytomegalovirus exposure and HLA in healthy donors. It was with 60 Vbeta and 13 Jbeta primers that the PCR ran. Libraries were prepared by immunoSEQ multiplex PCR; TCRdb keeps only in-frame clonotypes and omits some of them. The sample comprises around 99,000 clones, around 76% of which are singletons, and approximately 2.6% rests with the top ten. The sequencing sample was made of PBMCs. Receptors originate from a man aged 25 to 45 in good health and CMV-seropositive.

The chain is built from TRBV10-3 and TRBJ1-1; 7 bases line up with TRBD1. This CDR3 is built from 17 residues. CDR1 and CDR2 from the germline V gene are ENHRY and SYGVKD. V lost 1 base and J lost 6; bases outside the gene matches: 14. Here the CDR3 reads CAISEFLTTGNNAEAFF. The DNA for the CDR3 is TGTGCCATCAGTGAGTTTCTCACGACAGGGAATAACGCTGAAGCTTTCTTT.

The genes are TRBV7-2 and TRBJ2-3; 8 bases fit TRBD2. This CDR3 region has 14 residues. The germline gives CDR1 SGHTA, CDR2 FQGNSA. Trimming took 5 bases from V and 2 from J; bases not matched to a gene: 3. The CDR3 loop reads CASSPAGATDTQYF. The CDR3, as DNA: TGTGCCAGCAGCCCAGCGGGGGCCACAGATACGCAGTATTTT.

This clone was found a few times. This rearrangement joins TRBV29-1 to TRBJ2-2; 7 bases fit TRBD1. V was clipped by 6 bases and J by 4 bases; unmatched bases: 8. This CDR3 spans 14 amino acids. The germline V gene encodes CDR1 SQVTM and CDR2 ANQGSEA. The CDR3 sequence: CSVNRGTSTGELFF. CDR3 sequence (DNA): TGCAGCGTCAACAGGGGCACAAGCACCGGGGAGCTGTTTTTT.

This chain joins TRBV6-4 and TRBJ2-1, with 7 positions matching TRBD2. The CDR3 is 13 amino acids. With V trimmed by 6 bases and J by 8 bases, 7 bases remained unmatched. In germline, CDR1 is MRHNA, CDR2 SNTAGT. CDR3 sequence reads: CASSLERGDEQFF. In DNA form, the CDR3 reads TGTGCCAGCAGCCTAGAGCGGGGAGATGAGCAGTTCTTC.

V is TRBV5-1 and J is TRBJ2-5, with 8 bases aligning to TRBD1. This CDR3 comprises 16 residues. V shed 4 bases, J shed 9 bases, and the junction held 17 bases outside the gene matches. Germline assignment: CDR1 SGHRS and CDR2 YFSETQ. The CDR3 sequence is CASSPALTGERAAQYF. Here the CDR3 DNA reads TGCGCCAGCAGCCCAGCCCTGACAGGGGAGAGGGCGGCCCAGTACTTC.

The rearrangement uses TRBV5-6 and TRBJ1-3, with a possible D match to TRBD1 (6 bases). The CDR3 covers 16 residues. The V gene lost 2 bases and the J gene lost 4 bases, with 16 bases spanning the gap. CDR1 and CDR2 from the germline V gene are SGHDT and YYEEEE. The DNA for the CDR3 is TGTGCCAGCAGCTTCCGAACAGGGCCTTACGGAAACACCATATATTTT. Protein: CASSFRTGPYGNTIYF.

A remark on this clone: The DNA is omitted, as the CDR3 cannot be located on it reliably, and the CDR3 follows TCRdb's listing. V and J are TRBV5-4 and TRBJ2-1; TRBD2 is the table's D call and was not checked against the DNA. The CDR3 extends over 16 residues, inclusive of both ends. Germline V gene sequence: CDR1 SGHNT, CDR2 YYREEE (reference sequence). CDR3 protein: CASSSGMIAGDNEQFF.

The chain has TRBV29-1 and TRBJ2-3; D gene unclear. With 3 bases removed from V and 1 base from J, the gap between germline ends came to 11 bases. From germline, CDR1 is SQVTM and CDR2 ANQGSEA. This CDR3 has 14 residues. In DNA form, the CDR3 reads TGCAGCGTTGACTTAGCTGGTCGCACAGATACGCAGTATTTT. Residues: CSVDLAGRTDTQYF.

The chain's CDR3 is CASSFGRGVNEQFF. DNA for the CDR3: TGTGCCAGCAGCTTCGGCAGGGGGGTCAATGAGCAGTTCTTC. This rearrangement joins TRBV11-3 to TRBJ2-1, with D maybe TRBD1 (7 bases). V was cut by 3 bases and J by 6 bases, with 12 bases left in between. Germline CDR1 SGHNT, CDR2 YENEEA. The CDR3 extends over 14 amino acids.

The chain couples TRBV6-4 to TRBJ1-6; D gene uncertain. CDR1 and CDR2 from the germline V gene are MRHNA and SNTAGT. The CDR3 totals 14 residues. V was pared by 4 bases and J by 5 bases, with 9 bases between. For the CDR3, the DNA is TGTGCCAGCAGTGCCAGGTCCAATAATTCACCCCTCCACTTT. Residues: CASSARSNNSPLHF.

This rearrangement joins TRBV19 to TRBJ1-5, with unresolved D. Germline CDR1 and CDR2: LNHDA and SQIVND (reference sequence). This CDR3 comprises 14 residues. The V and J ends lost 5 bases and 0 bases respectively, with 8 bases between them. Written as DNA, the CDR3 is TGTGCCAGTAGTTTCCTAGGTAGCAATCAGCCCCAGCATTTT. It translates to CASSFLGSNQPQHF.

The V gene is TRBV10-3, the J gene TRBJ2-7; D is unresolved. Deletions cut 5 bases from V and 0 bases from J, with 14 bases between. CDR3 length equals 15 residues. Germline loops: CDR1 ENHRY, CDR2 SYGVKD. The CDR3 region is CAISLGAASSYEQYF. CDR3 coding DNA: TGTGCCATCAGTCTCGGCGCGGCTAGCTCCTACGAGCAGTACTTC.